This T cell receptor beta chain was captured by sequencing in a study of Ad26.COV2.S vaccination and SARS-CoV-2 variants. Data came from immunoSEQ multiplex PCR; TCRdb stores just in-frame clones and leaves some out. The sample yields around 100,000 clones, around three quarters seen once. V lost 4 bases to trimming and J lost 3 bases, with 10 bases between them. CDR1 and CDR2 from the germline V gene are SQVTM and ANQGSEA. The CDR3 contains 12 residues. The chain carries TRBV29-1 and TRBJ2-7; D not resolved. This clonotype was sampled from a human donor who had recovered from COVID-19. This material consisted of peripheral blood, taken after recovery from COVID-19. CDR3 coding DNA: TGCAGCGTTGTCTGGCAGCTCTACGAGCAGTACTTC. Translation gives CSVVWQLYEQYF.